This TCR beta chain was identified during a study of glioma-infiltrating T cells after dendritic cell vaccination. Study-wide context: Dendritic cell vaccine was injected intradermally three times, biweekly.

Noted time point: after dendritic cell vaccination, including at tumor progression/relapse. Fresh-frozen tumor tissue and more than two years of survival data were available for all. Before vaccination, two weeks after the third vaccination, and at progression, PBMC were collected. Sequencing was performed with immunoSEQ multiplex PCR; in TCRdb, only in-frame clones are kept and a portion is missing. This sample has roughly 85,000 clones, with around 85% found just once. The CDR3 consists of 15 residues. Trimming left V 4 bases short and J 2 bases short, with 15 bases between. CDR1 is KGHSH, CDR2 LQKENI, per germline.

The gene calls are TRBV18 and TRBJ2-7, with a tentative D call TRBD1 (6 bases). The source is a human donor with glioblastoma. Specimen: blood, collected after dendritic cell vaccination. This chain's CDR3 is CASSRTETGAYEQYF. The CDR3 bases are TGTGCCAGCTCACGCACTGAGACAGGTGCCTACGAGCAGTACTTC.